The rows below give T cell receptor beta chains drawn from one sample of a study of radiotherapy plus CTLA-4 blockade in lung cancer. Produced via immunoSEQ multiplex PCR; TCRdb's table is partial and in-frame only. The repertoire has 15,000 to 20,000 clones, about 82% of them found once; the top ten carry around a quarter. The input for sequencing was peripheral blood, taken from a patient treated with radiotherapy plus ipilimumab. The receptors come from a human donor with non-small cell lung cancer whose response to radiotherapy plus ipilimumab could not be evaluated. CDR3s include the opening cysteine and the closing phenylalanine or tryptophan. A D gene is named only where the DNA matches it firmly. Some rows mark clone size as missing; the rest say once, few, many or name a class of expanded clone.

TRBJ2-7 | TRBV19 | TRBD2 | - | TGTGCCAGTACCCCGGGACTAGGGTTCTACGAGCAGTACTTC | CASTPGLGFYEQYF
TRBJ1-4 | TRBV19 | TRBD1 | - | TGTGCCAGTAGTCCAAGACGAAGACAGGGCCCTAATGAAAAACTGTTTTTT | CASSPRRRQGPNEKLFF
TRBJ2-5 | TRBV28 | - | - | TGTGCCAGCCCCTCAGGGTTAGGCGAGACCCAGTACTTC | CASPSGLGETQYF
TRBJ1-3 | TRBV28 | - | few | TGTGCCAGCAGTTTAATATCGGGAAACACCATATATTTT | CASSLISGNTIYF
TRBJ2-3 | TRBV6-6 | TRBD2 | few | TGTGCCAGCAACCCCGTCCCTAGCGGGGGGCGGGTTACGCAGTATTTT | CASNPVPSGGRVTQYF
TRBJ1-4 | TRBV7-2 | - | - | TGTGCCAGCAGCCGGGACGGGGGGGAAGAAAAACTGTTTTTT | CASSRDGGEEKLFF
TRBJ1-5 | TRBV7-8 | TRBD1 | - | TGTGCCAGCAGCCCGGGACAGGGGATAGGTCAGCCCCAGCATTTT | CASSPGQGIGQPQHF
TRBJ2-7 | TRBV7-2 | TRBD1 | - | TGTGCCAACGCAAGGGGGACAGGAGCCTACGAGCAGTACTTC | CANARGTGAYEQYF
TRBJ2-3 | TRBV5-1 | TRBD1 | - | TGCGCCAGCAGCTTGGGAGGGACAGGGGGCCCTTGGGGCACAGATACGCAGTATTTT | CASSLGGTGGPWGTDTQYF
TRBJ2-3 | TRBV28 | - | - | TGTGCCAGCAGTTCTACGCGCTCCACAGATACGCAGTATTTT | CASSSTRSTDTQYF
TRBJ2-1 | TRBV11-3 | TRBD1 | - | TGTGCCAGCAGCTTAGGGGGACAGTCCGGTGAGCAGTTCTTC | CASSLGGQSGEQFF
TRBJ2-3 | TRBV5-8 | TRBD1 | - | TGTGCCAGCAGCAAAATCTACAGGGGTACGCAGTATTTT | CASSKIYRGTQYF
TRBJ2-3 | TRBV11-1 | - | - | TGTGCCAGCAGCTTATCCGAGGTGGCTACGCAGTATTTT | CASSLSEVATQYF
TRBJ1-3 | TRBV4-3 | - | few | TGCGCCAGCAGCCAAGACCAGACAACCCGAAACACCATATATTTT | CASSQDQTTRNTIYF
TRBJ2-1 | TRBV19 | - | - | TGTGCCAGTAGTCCCGGACAGCTCGGTCAGAATGAGCAGTTCTTC | CASSPGQLGQNEQFF
TRBJ2-7 | TRBV19 | TRBD1 | - | TGTGCCAGTAGTCAGAAACAGGGGGACGAGCAGTACTTC | CASSQKQGDEQYF
TRBJ1-2 | TRBV27 | - | - | TGTGCCAGCAGTCCGAGACAGTACTATGGCTACACCTTC | CASSPRQYYGYTF
TRBJ2-5 | TRBV6-5 | - | - | TGTGCCAGCAGTTACTCGCCAGGGCCGGTTGAGACCCAGTACTTC | CASSYSPGPVETQYF
TRBJ2-3 | TRBV28 | - | - | TGTGCCAGCAGAAAAAGTACAGGGACCAGCACAGATACGCAGTATTTT | CASRKSTGTSTDTQYF
TRBJ1-6 | TRBV27 | TRBD1 | - | TGTGCCAGCAGTCCCCGGACAGGGAGTTCGAACCTCCACTTT | CASSPRTGSSNLHF
TRBJ2-1 | TRBV11-3 | TRBD2 | - | TGTGCCAGCAGCTCGGCCGCGTTCAGCGGGGGAGCCTACAATGAGCAGTTCTTC | CASSSAAFSGGAYNEQFF
TRBJ2-7 | TRBV2 | TRBD1 | - | TGTGCCAGCAGTTTGGGCCGGGACAGGGATACCGAGCAGTACTTC | CASSLGRDRDTEQYF
TRBJ2-7 | TRBV4-1 | TRBD2 | - | TGCGCCAGCAGCCAAGCTCCGGGACTAGCGCCCACCTACGAGCAGTACTTC | CASSQAPGLAPTYEQYF
TRBJ1-1 | TRBV7-2 | - | once | TGTGCCAGCAGCCTCCTTGGAGGCGGGCGGACTGAAGCTTTCTTT | CASSLLGGGRTEAFF
TRBJ1-1 | TRBV19 | TRBD1 | - | TGTGCCAGTAGGCCTGACAGGGAAGGAAAAGCTTTCTTT | CASRPDREGKAFF
TRBJ1-1 | TRBV7-2 | - | - | TGTGCCAGCAGCTCACAGGGGAACACTGAAGCTTTCTTT | CASSSQGNTEAFF
TRBJ1-1 | TRBV15 | - | - | TGTGCCACCAGCGGGGCGAACACTGAAGCTTTCTTT | CATSGANTEAFF
TRBJ2-3 | TRBV18 | TRBD2 | - | TGTGCCAGCTCACCGCCGATGGCGGGAGTCACAGATACGCAGTATTTT | CASSPPMAGVTDTQYF
TRBJ1-5 | TRBV20-1 | - | - | TGCAGTGCTCGTAGTGAGGCGAACCAGCATTTT | CSARSEANQHF
TRBJ1-4 | TRBV28 | - | - | TGTGCCAGCAGAGGTCATCGGGACATCCAAACACCCAATGAAAAACTGTTTTTT | CASRGHRDIQTPNEKLFF
TRBJ2-1 | TRBV27 | TRBD2 | once | TGTGCCAGCAGTTTAATTAGCGGGGGGGTCAATGAGCAGTTCTTC | CASSLISGGVNEQFF
TRBJ2-2 | TRBV11-3 | TRBD2 | - | TGTGCCAGCAGCTTAGCTAGCGGAAACACCGGGGAGCTGTTTTTT | CASSLASGNTGELFF
TRBJ1-2 | TRBV28 | - | once | TGTGCCAGCAGTTTGAACAGTAGAACTTATGGCTACACCTTC | CASSLNSRTYGYTF
TRBJ1-1 | TRBV28 | - | - | TGTGCCAGCAGTTCTTTTAGAGCTTTCTTT | CASSSFRAFF
TRBJ2-1 | TRBV19 | TRBD2 | - | TGTGCCAGTAGTCCCGGGGCTAGCGGCCTCAATGAGCAGTTCTTC | CASSPGASGLNEQFF
TRBJ2-4 | TRBV7-9 | TRBD1 | - | TGTGCCAGCACCCAAGGACAGGGGGCAAGCAAAAACATTCAGTACTTC | CASTQGQGASKNIQYF
TRBJ2-1 | TRBV9 | - | once | TGTGCCAGCAGCGTGGGACCCGGGGGGCGGAATGAGCAGTTCTTC | CASSVGPGGRNEQFF
TRBJ2-2 | TRBV27 | TRBD1 | - | TGTGCCAGCAGACTGACAGGGCAGAACACCGGGGAGCTGTTTTTT | CASRLTGQNTGELFF
TRBJ2-3 | TRBV28 | TRBD2 | - | TGTGCCAGCAGTTTAAGCGGGAGGAGGGATACGCAGTATTTT | CASSLSGRRDTQYF
TRBJ1-4 | TRBV4-3 | - | - | TGCGCCAGCAGCCAAGGGACAGTGCTTAATGAAAAACTGTTTTTT | CASSQGTVLNEKLFF
TRBJ1-1 | TRBV28 | - | - | TGTGCCAGCAGTTTAGAAGAGGGCGCTGAAGCTTTCTTT | CASSLEEGAEAFF
TRBJ1-2 | TRBV27 | - | - | TGTGCCAGCAGTCAGGGGAACTATGGCTACACCTTC | CASSQGNYGYTF
TRBJ2-7 | TRBV6-1 | TRBD1 | - | TGTGCCAGCAGTGAAGTTCAGGGGGCCCCCTACGAGCAGTACTTC | CASSEVQGAPYEQYF
TRBJ2-7 | TRBV23-1 | - | - | TGCGCCGCTACGGTCAGGCCGGGATCCTACGAGCAGTACTTC | CAATVRPGSYEQYF
TRBJ1-2 | TRBV29-1 | - | - | TGCAGCGTTGGGTGGGCCGGGGACTATGGCTACACCTTC | CSVGWAGDYGYTF
TRBJ2-3 | TRBV28 | - | - | TGTGCCAGCAGTTCTCAGGGGCCTATGACAGATACGCAGTATTTT | CASSSQGPMTDTQYF
TRBJ1-4 | TRBV19 | - | - | TGTGCCAGTAGTATAGCCGCGAAAAATGAAAAACTGTTTTTT | CASSIAAKNEKLFF
TRBJ1-2 | TRBV7-2 | TRBD1 | - | TGTGCCAGCAGACCGGACAGGGCTAACTATGGCTACACCTTC | CASRPDRANYGYTF
TRBJ2-5 | TRBV5-1 | TRBD2 | - | TGCGCCAGCAGCCCGGGTAGCGGGAAAGAGACCCAGTACTTC | CASSPGSGKETQYF
TRBJ2-5 | TRBV29-1 | - | - | TGCAGCGTTGAAGATGGTAGACGGCGGAAAGAGACCCAGTACTTC | CSVEDGRRRKETQYF
TRBJ1-5 | TRBV4-2 | - | - | TGTGCCAGCAGCCAACAGGGCAATAGCAATCAGCCCCAGCATTTT | CASSQQGNSNQPQHF
TRBJ2-3 | TRBV27 | TRBD2 | - | TGTGCCAGCAGCAGAGCCAAGGTCACAGCGGGACTTAGCACAGATACGCAGTATTTT | CASSRAKVTAGLSTDTQYF
TRBJ1-4 | TRBV6-1 | TRBD1 | - | TGTGCCAGCGGGACAGGGGATAATGAAAAACTGTTTTTT | CASGTGDNEKLFF
TRBJ2-7 | TRBV10-3 | - | - | TGTGCCATCAACCCAGGGTCAACGGGTGAGCAGTACTTC | CAINPGSTGEQYF